The 28 T cell receptor beta chains below all came from one sample that was sequenced in a study. Via MiXCR, TCRdb re-called the 5' RACE reads, giving one row per CDR3 protein. The data contain tens of thousands of distinct CDR3 sequences, less than 30% of them singletons. The sorted Tregs were CD4+CD25+CD127-/low cells. Sequenced input: tumor-infiltrating Tregs sorted from the breast tumor. The receptors derive from a female donor with breast cancer.

This clonotype was counted many times. This sequence joins TRBV4-3 and TRBJ2-4, with TRBD2 matching over 7 bases. J gave up 5 bases and V 3 bases, and 7 bases lay outside the gene matches. The CDR3 extends over 15 amino acids. The germline gives CDR1 LGHNA, CDR2 YSLEER. The CDR3 spells CASSQRGTSQNIQYF. CDR3 bases: TGCGCCAGCAGCCAGCGGGGGACCTCGCAAAACATTCAGTACTTC.

This chain links TRBV12-3 or TRBV12-4 with TRBJ1-5; 9 bases line up with TRBD1. The CDR3 sequence is 11 residues long. The V and J ends lost 6 bases and 9 bases, in that order; junction bases with no gene match: 0. The CDR3 protein is CASRDRGPQHF. The CDR3 coding sequence is TGTGCCAGCAGGGACAGGGGGCCCCAGCATTTT.

This clonotype was observed a few times. The rearrangement uses TRBV5-1 and TRBJ1-1, with D possibly TRBD1 on 5 matching bases. This CDR3 region has 15 residues. Germline values: CDR1 SGHRS, CDR2 YFSETQ. V lost 3 bases, J lost 2 bases, and 14 bases lay in between. The CDR3 reads CASSYGAGLNTEAFF. In DNA form, the CDR3 reads TGCGCCAGCAGCTATGGGGCGGGCCTCAACACTGAAGCTTTCTTT.

This clonotype was detected a few times. The rearrangement uses TRBV28 and TRBJ1-1; D gene ambiguous. The CDR3 has 14 residues. Germline CDR1 and CDR2: MDHEN and SYDVKM. Between the trimmed V and J ends, which lost 3 bases and 9 bases, there was a span of 17 bases. CDR3 DNA sequence: TGTGCCAGCAGTTTCCCCTATTTGGGAGAAAAAGCTTTCTTT. Translated: CASSFPYLGEKAFF.

Comments on this clonotype: At one of its ends the junction is not consistent with the germline gene, which may arise from a read error. The gene calls are TRBV5-1 and TRBJ2-5, with 12 bases identical to TRBD1. The CDR3 runs to 16 residues. The germline V gene has CDR1 SGHRS and CDR2 YFSETQ. The CDR3 loop is CANSVNPGQGAETQYF. The CDR3 bases are TGCGCCAACAGCGTAAATCCGGGACAGGGGGCAGAGACCCAGTACTTC.

This clonotype was detected a few times. This chain links TRBV27 with TRBJ2-1, with D unclear. The germline CDR1 and CDR2 sequences are MNHEY and SMNVEV (reference sequence). V was pared by 8 bases and J by 5 bases, with 22 bases between. The CDR3 runs 16 residues. In nucleotides, the CDR3 is TGTGCCAGCTCGGTAGGGTGGGGTATGTGCGACAATGAGCAGTTCTTC. Its translation: CASSVGWGMCDNEQFF.

This clonotype was recorded many times. The V and J genes are TRBV7-9 and TRBJ2-7; the D is unclear. The CDR3 contains 12 residues. CDR1 and CDR2 from the germline V gene are SEHNR and FQNEAQ (reference sequence). Deletions cut 7 bases from V and 3 bases from J, with 10 bases between. CDR3 DNA: TGTGCCAGCATCGGAGAAGGCTACGAGCAGTACTTC. It translates to CASIGEGYEQYF.

This clonotype showed up just a few times. The chain is built from TRBV4-2 and TRBJ1-1; D not certain. Germline assignment: CDR1 LGHNA and CDR2 YNFKEQ. This CDR3 region has 14 residues. The ends were cut back, 7 bases at V and 4 bases at J, with 16 bases in the middle. CDR3 sequence (DNA): TGTGCCAGCATGCCTGACGTGTGGAGCACTGAAGCTTTCTTT. The encoded protein is CASMPDVWSTEAFF.

This clonotype was recorded a few times. CDR3 nucleotides: TGTGCCAGCAGGCGTGTAGCGGGAGGGCCGAATGAGCAGTTCTTC. Residues: CASRRVAGGPNEQFF. V and J are TRBV12-3 or TRBV12-4 and TRBJ2-1, with 11 bases matching TRBD2. The CDR3 consists of 15 residues. Trimming at V came to 6 bases and at J to 7 bases, leaving 8 bases not matched to a gene.

This clonotype was counted many times. J is TRBJ1-5 and V is TRBV20-1, with D uncertain. Germline assignment: CDR1 DFQATT and CDR2 SNEGSKA (reference sequence). CDR3 length: 12 residues. V lost 3 bases, J lost 6 bases, and 9 bases lay in between. The CDR3 here is CSASNSRQPQHF. CDR3 nucleotides: TGCAGTGCTAGTAACAGTCGTCAGCCCCAGCATTTT.

The J gene is TRBJ1-5, the V gene TRBV28, with D unclear. The CDR3 sequence is 14 residues long. The V end lost 8 bases, the J end lost 5 bases, and 16 bases lay between the germline ends. Germline CDR1 and CDR2: MDHEN and SYDVKM. CDR3 bases: TGTGCCAGCCAAGGGCTAAACAAAGATCAGCCCCAGCATTTT. It encodes CASQGLNKDQPQHF.

This clonotype was counted a few times. The V call is TRBV4-1, the J call TRBJ1-1, with a tentative D call TRBD1 (5 bases). Trimming took off 2 bases at V and 1 base at J, with 11 bases between the two ends. Germline V gene lookup returns CDR1 MGHRA and CDR2 YSYEKL. The CDR3 is 15 residues long. CDR3 protein: CASSQPTGENTEAFF. The CDR3 DNA reads as TGCGCCAGCAGCCAACCAACAGGAGAGAACACTGAAGCTTTCTTT.

The J gene is TRBJ2-5, the V gene TRBV20-1, with D perhaps TRBD1 (5 bases). The CDR3 contains 15 residues. The germline CDR1 and CDR2 sequences are DFQATT and SNEGSKA (reference sequence). The V gene lost 0 bases and the J gene lost 0 bases, with 11 bases spanning the gap. DNA of the CDR3: TGCAGTGCTAGAGATCCCAAGGGGTACCAAGAGACCCAGTACTTC. It translates to CSARDPKGYQETQYF.

This clonotype was seen more than once but under ten times. The rearrangement links TRBV7-9 to TRBJ1-1; no clear D gene. Between the trimmed V and J ends, which lost 2 bases and 1 base, there was a span of 5 bases. CDR3 length: 13 residues. The germline V gene has CDR1 SEHNR and CDR2 FQNEAQ (reference sequence). The DNA of the CDR3 is TGTGCCAGCAGCTTATTCTCGAACACTGAAGCTTTCTTT. This gives the protein CASSLFSNTEAFF. Variable domain in full (rest from reference TRBV7-9 and TRBJ1-1): DTGVSQNPRHKITKRGQNVTFRCDPISEHNRLYWYRQTLGQGPEFLTYFQNEAQLEKSRLLSDRFSAERPKGSFSTLEIQRTEQGDSAMYLCASSLFSNTEAFFGQGTRLTVV.

The V gene is TRBV20-1, the J gene TRBJ1-4; D gene unclear. The CDR3 extends over 15 amino acids. V lost 0 bases and J 7 bases, leaving 15 bases between the germline ends. Per the germline V gene, CDR1 is DFQATT and CDR2 is SNEGSKA (reference sequence). CDR3: CSAREYKTTGEKLFF. For the CDR3, the DNA is TGCAGTGCTAGAGAGTACAAGACAACGGGTGAAAAACTGTTTTTT.

This clonotype was seen a few times. The V and J genes are TRBV5-1 and TRBJ2-3; maybe TRBD2 (5 bases). Germline-derived CDR1 and CDR2 are SGHRS and YFSETQ. The V end lost 0 bases, the J end lost 3 bases, and 14 bases lay between the germline ends. This CDR3 spans 16 amino acids. The CDR3 sequence is CASSLAGAGITDTQYF. For the CDR3, the DNA is TGCGCCAGCAGCTTGGCCGGCGCGGGCATTACAGATACGCAGTATTTT. The full variable domain, completed using reference TRBV5-1 and TRBJ2-3, is KAGVTQTPRYLIKTRGQQVTLSCSPISGHRSVSWYQQTPGQGLQFLFEYFSETQRNKGNFPGRFSGRQFSNSRSEMNVSTLELGDSALYLCASSLAGAGITDTQYFGPGTRLTVL.

The chain recombines TRBV27 with TRBJ1-1; perhaps TRBD1 as D (5 bases). The CDR3 totals 13 residues. The V end was cut by 0 bases, the J end by 11 bases, with 13 bases between. Germline V gene sequence: CDR1 MNHEY, CDR2 SMNVEV (reference sequence). The CDR3 nucleotides are TGTGCCAGCAGTTTATCAAGGGGAGGAAACGCTTTCTTT. This codes for CASSLSRGGNAFF.

This clonotype was found many times. The rearrangement links TRBV7-2 to TRBJ2-1, with 8 bases identical to TRBD2. The CDR3 covers 15 residues. In germline, CDR1 is SGHTA, CDR2 FQGNSA. V was pared by 4 bases and J by 10 bases, with 12 bases of the junction left unmatched. In DNA, the CDR3 is TGTGCCAGCAGCTCCCGGACTAGCAGTCTTAGGGAGCAGTTCTTC. This encodes CASSSRTSSLREQFF.

This clonotype came up many times. In DNA form, the CDR3 reads TGTGCCAGCAGCTGGATGGCCGGCGATGAGCAGTTCTTC. As protein: CASSWMAGDEQFF. The J gene is TRBJ2-1, the V gene TRBV7-9; D remains unclear. The CDR3 has 13 residues. Trimming stripped 4 bases from V and 8 bases from J, with 12 bases between. Germline-derived CDR1 and CDR2 are SEHNR and FQNEAQ (reference sequence).

This chain uses TRBV30 with TRBJ1-1; TRBD1 aligns across 8 bases. The CDR3 loop spans 12 amino acids. Trimming took 4 bases from V and 6 from J; bases not matched to a gene: 4. Germline lookup yields CDR1 GTSNPN and CDR2 SVGIG (reference sequence). CDR3 loop: CAWNRGKAEAFF. DNA for the CDR3: TGTGCCTGGAACAGGGGGAAGGCTGAAGCTTTCTTT.

The V and J genes are TRBV7-2 and TRBJ2-1; D possibly corresponds to TRBD2 (5 bases). V gave up 6 bases and J gave up 12 bases, with 12 bases separating them. This CDR3 has 11 residues. The germline CDR1 and CDR2 sequences are SGHTA and FQGNSA. The CDR3 nucleotides read TGTGCCAGCAGTCCCCTCCGGGGGCAGTTCTTC. It yields the protein CASSPLRGQFF.

This sequence joins TRBV7-9 and TRBJ2-7, with 7 nucleotides matching TRBD2. The CDR3 length is 12 residues. CDR1 and CDR2 from the germline V gene are SEHNR and FQNEAQ (reference sequence). The V gene end was trimmed by 8 bases and the J gene end by 2 bases; junction bases not matched to a gene: 3. CDR3 bases: TGTGCCAGCGGGGCGGGAGCCTACGAGCAGTACTTC. It encodes CASGAGAYEQYF.

This clonotype was picked up one time. DNA for the CDR3: TGCAGTGCTTTAGACAGCCGCTCATTCTATGGCTACACCTTC. This encodes CSALDSRSFYGYTF. The V call is TRBV20-1, the J call TRBJ1-2; possible D gene TRBD1, 5 bases. The CDR3 contains 14 residues. Trimming removed 5 bases at V and 4 bases at J, with 17 bases between. Germline CDR1 and CDR2: DFQATT and SNEGSKA (reference sequence).

A word on this clonotype: Given a much more abundant clone one base away, this may be a read error. The chain uses TRBV5-1 and TRBJ2-3, with a tentative D call TRBD2 (6 bases). The CDR3 extends over 15 amino acids. Germline V CDR1 and CDR2: SGHRS, YFSETQ. The CDR3 spells CTSSLATGVPDTQYF. CDR3 bases: TGCACCAGCAGCTTGGCCACGGGAGTCCCAGATACGCAGTATTTT.

This clonotype was counted only a few times. The rearrangement links TRBV20-1 to TRBJ2-2; D is unclear. This CDR3 is built from 15 residues. Germline CDR1 reads DFQATT; CDR2 reads SNEGSKA (reference sequence). The V gene lost 2 bases and the J gene lost 0 bases, with 10 bases spanning the gap. As DNA, the CDR3 is TGCAGTGCTAGAAAAGGGTCGGCGAACACCGGGGAGCTGTTTTTT. It encodes CSARKGSANTGELFF.

This clonotype was observed a few times. The rearrangement joins TRBV2 to TRBJ1-5, with D hard to call. CDR3 length equals 13 residues. Per the germline V gene, CDR1 is SNHLY and CDR2 is FYNNEI. V dropped 4 bases and J dropped 5 bases, with 9 bases sitting between them. The CDR3 here is CASSGGSDQPQHF. The CDR3 region has the DNA TGTGCCAGCAGTGGAGGCTCTGATCAGCCCCAGCATTTT.

The chain carries TRBV7-2 and TRBJ2-1; no clear D. This CDR3 comprises 11 residues. Per the germline V gene, CDR1 is SGHTA and CDR2 is FQGNSA. Trimming stripped 8 bases from V and 4 bases from J, with 6 bases between. CDR3 amino acids: CASLEYNEQFF. CDR3 DNA: TGTGCCAGCCTAGAATACAATGAGCAGTTCTTC.

This clonotype was recorded at least ten times. This chain links TRBV29-1 with TRBJ2-7, with D unclear. The CDR3 spans 11 residues. The V gene lost 1 base and the J gene lost 4 bases, with 5 bases spanning the gap. Germline V gene data show CDR1 as SQVTM and CDR2 as ANQGSEA. CDR3 in amino acids: CSVEAGYEQYF. The DNA for the CDR3 is TGCAGCGTTGAAGCGGGTTACGAGCAGTACTTC.